These T cell receptor beta chains were read from a single sample in a study of T cells after yellow fever vaccination. MiXCR was run by TCRdb on the 5' RACE reads, yielding one entry per CDR3 protein. Of about 310,000 distinct CDR3 sequences listed, around 3.9% are singletons. The material sequenced was PBMCs, taken on the day of the yellow fever booster vaccination. The origin of the receptors is a man between 18 and 29 years old who received the YFV17D yellow fever vaccine. Each CDR3 is given with its conserved first and last residue. The order of the fields is J gene, V gene, clone size, D gene, CDR3 DNA, CDR3 protein. The D gene is left open where the match is weak. Clone size is shown for a subset of rows, as once, few, many or a class of expanded clone.

j_call: TRBJ2-6; v_call: TRBV7-3; clone_size: few; d_call: -; cdr3_nt: TGTGCCAGCAGCTTAAGCGGTAGCGGTAACTCTGGGGCCAACGTCCTGACTTTC; cdr3_aa: CASSLSGSGNSGANVLTF
j_call: TRBJ2-5; v_call: TRBV12-3/TRBV12-4; clone_size: few; d_call: TRBD1; cdr3_nt: TGTGCCAGCAATACCTTGACAGGGGAAGAGACCCAGTACTTC; cdr3_aa: CASNTLTGEETQYF
j_call: TRBJ2-1; v_call: TRBV7-9; clone_size: many; d_call: TRBD2; cdr3_nt: TGTGCCAGCAGCTTAGCGAGGAGCGGGGGCTACAATGAGCAGTTCTTC; cdr3_aa: CASSLARSGGYNEQFF
j_call: TRBJ1-1; v_call: TRBV7-8; clone_size: few; d_call: -; cdr3_nt: TGTGCCAGCAGCTTAGTGATCCTGTGGGACGGGAACACTGAAGCTTTCTTT; cdr3_aa: CASSLVILWDGNTEAFF
j_call: TRBJ1-2; v_call: TRBV7-2; clone_size: -; d_call: -; cdr3_nt: TGTGCCAGCACCCTGGGGCAGGCCTATGGCTACACCTTC; cdr3_aa: CASTLGQAYGYTF
j_call: TRBJ2-1; v_call: TRBV10-3; clone_size: many; d_call: TRBD2; cdr3_nt: TGTGCCATAAGGGGGACTAGCGCCTACAATGAGCAGTTCTTC; cdr3_aa: CAIRGTSAYNEQFF
j_call: TRBJ2-2; v_call: TRBV5-1; clone_size: many; d_call: TRBD2; cdr3_nt: TGCGCCAGCAGCTACGGGGGGGCGAACACCGGGGAGCTGTTTTTT; cdr3_aa: CASSYGGANTGELFF
j_call: TRBJ2-4; v_call: TRBV7-9; clone_size: few; d_call: TRBD2; cdr3_nt: TGTGCCAGCAGCTTAGGCTCCCCGGGAGGCAACATTCAGTACTTC; cdr3_aa: CASSLGSPGGNIQYF
j_call: TRBJ2-5; v_call: TRBV11-2; clone_size: few; d_call: -; cdr3_nt: TGTGCCAGCAGCCCCCGTCTGGGCAGGGCCAACCGGGTGACCCAGTACTTC; cdr3_aa: CASSPRLGRANRVTQYF
j_call: TRBJ2-5; v_call: TRBV20-1; clone_size: many; d_call: -; cdr3_nt: TGCAGTGCTAGAAGCAGCGCCTGGGCCCAGTACTTC; cdr3_aa: CSARSSAWAQYF
j_call: TRBJ2-5; v_call: TRBV5-1; clone_size: many; d_call: TRBD2; cdr3_nt: TGCGCCAGCAGCTTGGGGGCGACTAGCGGCCAAGAGACCCAGTACTTC; cdr3_aa: CASSLGATSGQETQYF
j_call: TRBJ2-2; v_call: TRBV9; clone_size: few; d_call: -; cdr3_nt: TGTGCCAGCAGCGTAGAAATCCGCGGCCGGACCGGGGAGCTGTTTTTT; cdr3_aa: CASSVEIRGRTGELFF
j_call: TRBJ2-2; v_call: TRBV20-1; clone_size: many; d_call: -; cdr3_nt: TGCAGTGCTAGACCCTTCACCGGTACAGGGATGGCCGGGGAGCTGTTTTTT; cdr3_aa: CSARPFTGTGMAGELFF
j_call: TRBJ2-2; v_call: TRBV7-2; clone_size: -; d_call: -; cdr3_nt: TGTGCCAGCAGCCGGGACTCCCCGAACACCGGGGAGCTGTTTTTT; cdr3_aa: CASSRDSPNTGELFF
j_call: TRBJ2-5; v_call: TRBV12-3/TRBV12-4; clone_size: few; d_call: -; cdr3_nt: TGTGCCAGCAGTCCACACAGGCAAGAGACCCAGTACTTC; cdr3_aa: CASSPHRQETQYF
j_call: TRBJ2-5; v_call: TRBV2; clone_size: many; d_call: -; cdr3_nt: TGTGCCAGCAATGAACAGGGCACCCAAGAGACCCAGTACTTC; cdr3_aa: CASNEQGTQETQYF
j_call: TRBJ1-2; v_call: TRBV29-1; clone_size: many; d_call: -; cdr3_nt: TGCAGCGCCAGCTTGGGGAATAACTATGGCTACACCTTC; cdr3_aa: CSASLGNNYGYTF
j_call: TRBJ1-2; v_call: TRBV29-1; clone_size: many; d_call: TRBD1; cdr3_nt: TGCAGCGTTGGAGGGACAGGGGGCAAGTATGGCTACACCTTC; cdr3_aa: CSVGGTGGKYGYTF
j_call: TRBJ1-2; v_call: TRBV7-2; clone_size: many; d_call: -; cdr3_nt: TGTGCCAGCAGCCCTCAGGGGAATTCTGGCTACACCTTC; cdr3_aa: CASSPQGNSGYTF
j_call: TRBJ1-3; v_call: TRBV7-2; clone_size: -; d_call: -; cdr3_nt: TGTGCCAGCAGCTTATACGTCCCCAGGGTCACCCCTGGAAACACCATATATTTT; cdr3_aa: CASSLYVPRVTPGNTIYF
j_call: TRBJ1-1; v_call: TRBV5-1; clone_size: -; d_call: -; cdr3_nt: TGCGCCAGCAGCTTGGCCGGGACCCACTATGATGAAGCTTTCTTT; cdr3_aa: CASSLAGTHYDEAFF
j_call: TRBJ2-7; v_call: TRBV5-1; clone_size: many; d_call: TRBD2; cdr3_nt: TGCGCCAGCAGCTTGGAGTCGGTAGCGGGGGGGAGGTCCTACGAGCAGTACTTC; cdr3_aa: CASSLESVAGGRSYEQYF
j_call: TRBJ1-1; v_call: TRBV28; clone_size: -; d_call: TRBD1; cdr3_nt: TGTGCCAGCAGGGGGACAGGAGATGGGAACACTGAAGCTTTCTTT; cdr3_aa: CASRGTGDGNTEAFF
j_call: TRBJ2-5; v_call: TRBV7-3; clone_size: -; d_call: -; cdr3_nt: TGTGCCAGCAGCTCCACCCCCGCGGGGATAGAGACCCAGTACTTC; cdr3_aa: CASSSTPAGIETQYF
j_call: TRBJ2-3; v_call: TRBV6-1; clone_size: many; d_call: -; cdr3_nt: TGTGCCAGCAGGTGGGGCGCTGGGGATACGCAGTATTTT; cdr3_aa: CASRWGAGDTQYF
j_call: TRBJ2-1; v_call: TRBV24-1; clone_size: many; d_call: -; cdr3_nt: TGTGCCACCAGTGATTCAGAGGGGGGGCCTTCCTACAATGAGCAGTTCTTC; cdr3_aa: CATSDSEGGPSYNEQFF
j_call: TRBJ1-5; v_call: TRBV7-9; clone_size: -; d_call: TRBD1; cdr3_nt: TGTGCCAGCAGCTATGGGACAGGGATTCAGCCCCAGCATTTT; cdr3_aa: CASSYGTGIQPQHF
j_call: TRBJ1-1; v_call: TRBV7-8; clone_size: many; d_call: -; cdr3_nt: TGTGCCAGCAGCTCGGACAGAGTGAACACTGAAGCTTTCTTT; cdr3_aa: CASSSDRVNTEAFF
j_call: TRBJ2-3; v_call: TRBV5-1; clone_size: many; d_call: TRBD2; cdr3_nt: TGCGCCAGCAGCCTGACCCCGTCCTATACGGGGGGGGGGCCTCTCAGCACAGATACGCAGTATTTT; cdr3_aa: CASSLTPSYTGGGPLSTDTQYF
j_call: TRBJ1-2; v_call: TRBV11-3; clone_size: -; d_call: TRBD1; cdr3_nt: TGTGCCAGCAGCCAACGATTTAGGCAGGGGGCTTTTCCCGATGACTACACCTTC; cdr3_aa: CASSQRFRQGAFPDDYTF
j_call: TRBJ1-5; v_call: TRBV12-3/TRBV12-4; clone_size: -; d_call: -; cdr3_nt: TGTGCCAGCACCTACAGCCTCAATCAGCCCCAGCATTTT; cdr3_aa: CASTYSLNQPQHF
j_call: TRBJ1-1; v_call: TRBV5-1; clone_size: -; d_call: -; cdr3_nt: TGCGCCAGCAGCCTGCCGGGTGTTGTAACTGAAGCTTTCTTT; cdr3_aa: CASSLPGVVTEAFF
j_call: TRBJ2-5; v_call: TRBV5-1; clone_size: many; d_call: TRBD2; cdr3_nt: TGCGCCAGCAGCGTTACGGGACTAGCGGAAGAGACCCAGTACTTC; cdr3_aa: CASSVTGLAEETQYF
j_call: TRBJ2-4; v_call: TRBV7-2; clone_size: many; d_call: -; cdr3_nt: TGTGCCAGCAGCTCCCAGTGGGCCGGAGGCATTCAGTACTTC; cdr3_aa: CASSSQWAGGIQYF
j_call: TRBJ2-6; v_call: TRBV29-1; clone_size: many; d_call: -; cdr3_nt: TGCAGCGTTCAGGGGACTGGGGCCAACGTCCTGACTTTC; cdr3_aa: CSVQGTGANVLTF
j_call: TRBJ1-2; v_call: TRBV20-1; clone_size: few; d_call: TRBD1; cdr3_nt: TGCAGTGCTGGTGGACAGGAATTTTATGGCTACACCTTC; cdr3_aa: CSAGGQEFYGYTF
j_call: TRBJ2-1; v_call: TRBV7-2; clone_size: many; d_call: -; cdr3_nt: TGTGCCAGCAGCTTAGCTTTCGGGACAGAGCAGTTCTTC; cdr3_aa: CASSLAFGTEQFF